The table lists the clone carrying this T cell receptor (beta chain) with many counts. Its target is not known. The source of the sample is a study of T cells in Graves' hyperthyroidism and ophthalmopathy. Background on the study: It was at initial diagnosis, before any treatment, that peripheral blood was collected.

Diagnoses used clinical symptoms, serum thyroxine and TRAb, thyroid ultrasound and orbital computed tomography. Trimming took off 2 bases at V and 0 bases at J, with 5 bases between the two ends. The CDR3 has 14 amino acids. Germline V gives CDR1 SGHNT, CDR2 YENEEA. Researchers took RNA transcripts and amplified the TCR beta CDR3 regions from them. A first-round RT-PCR of the TCR CDR3 used the HTBI primer set. TCRdb reanalysed the multiplex PCR reads using MiXCR and keeps one entry per CDR3 protein. The sample includes 300,000 to 450,000 distinct CDR3 sequences, 13% to 15% seen only once; the top ten take around 20%. Study-wide results and caveats: It was a median roughly 6.5 months before onset that the model predicted ophthalmopathy.

The chain recombines TRBV11-3 with TRBJ1-3; D call uncertain. The receptor comes from a woman aged 30 to 39 with Graves' ophthalmopathy. The sequencing input was blood. This CDR3 reads CASSLSVSGNTIYF. In DNA, the CDR3 is TGTGCCAGCAGCTTATCAGTCTCTGGAAACACCATATATTTT.